The 29 T cell receptor beta chains below all came from one sample that was sequenced in a study of low-dose radiotherapy and immunotherapy resistance in tumors. Covering alpha and beta chains, TRAV- and TRBV-specific primers were used for the first-strand cDNA. Amplification of TCRs used a constant-region primer and V-primer adapter for around 20 PCR cycles. TCRdb ran MiXCR on the reads and lists one entry per CDR3 protein. The data contain about 64,000 distinct CDR3 sequences, around a quarter of them singletons. Time point specified: before trial treatment. Sequenced material: PBMCs, taken before treatment. The source of these receptors is a male donor with rectosigmoid adenocarcinoma.

This clonotype occurred many times. V is TRBV12-5 and J is TRBJ1-1, with D hard to call. From germline, CDR1 is LGHNT and CDR2 FRNRAP. The length of the CDR3 is 13 residues. V was clipped by 3 bases and J by 1 base, with 6 bases between them. The CDR3 region has the DNA TGTGCTAGTGGTTTTTCTTGGAACACTGAAGCTTTCTTT. Translation: CASGFSWNTEAFF.

The chain couples TRBV4-3 to TRBJ2-7, with D maybe TRBD1 (6 bases). The CDR3 loop spans 15 amino acids. Per germline, CDR1 LGHNA and CDR2 YSLEER. V lost 8 bases, J lost 4 bases, and 21 bases lay in between. CDR3 loop: CASQGHTGLAYEQYF. CDR3 nucleotides: TGCGCCAGCCAAGGCCACACAGGGTTGGCGTACGAGCAGTACTTC.

The sample holds one count of this clonotype. The chain combines TRBV28 with TRBJ2-1; D uncertain. Germline V CDR1 and CDR2: MDHEN, SYDVKM. The CDR3 runs 15 residues. Trimming removed 4 bases from V and 0 bases from J, with 10 bases in between. The CDR3 DNA follows: TGTGCCAGCAGTTATACAAGGAGCTCCTACAATGAGCAGTTCTTC. It is translated as CASSYTRSSYNEQFF.

The genes are TRBV18 and TRBJ1-1; D might be TRBD1 (6 bases). Germline V gene sequence: CDR1 KGHSH, CDR2 LQKENI. The V end was cut by 2 bases, the J end by 7 bases, with 11 bases between. This CDR3 is 13 amino acids long. CDR3 protein: CASSPNREIEAFF. CDR3 DNA: TGTGCCAGCTCACCAAACAGGGAAATTGAAGCTTTCTTT.

This clonotype has a count of ten or more. The chain has TRBV7-8 and TRBJ1-5; a possible D gene is TRBD1 (5 bases). CDR3 length equals 17 residues. Germline V CDR1 and CDR2: SGHVS, FQNEAQ. V lost 5 bases and J 6 bases, leaving 23 bases between the germline ends. CDR3 coding DNA: TGTGCCAGCAGCCCTAGGGGCGGCCAGTCCCGGGGTCAGCCCCAGCATTTT. It encodes CASSPRGGQSRGQPQHF.

The chain recombines TRBV29-1 with TRBJ2-2; unclear D gene. Trimming shortened V by 6 bases and J by 0 bases, and 8 bases separated the two germline ends. The germline V gene has CDR1 SQVTM and CDR2 ANQGSEA. The length of the CDR3 is 13 residues. The DNA for the CDR3 is TGCAGCGTCGACTTTCCGAACACCGGGGAGCTGTTTTTT. This sequence encodes CSVDFPNTGELFF.

As to this clonotype: A far larger clone differs by one base, so this is likely a read error. This chain links TRBV7-2 with TRBJ2-4, with D possibly TRBD2 on 7 matching bases. Germline assignment: CDR1 SGHTA and CDR2 FQGNSA. The CDR3 contains 17 residues. The CDR3 region is CASGLSPGGLGKNIQYF. The CDR3 DNA reads as TGTGCCAGCGGCTTAAGTCCGGGGGGCCTTGGCAAAAACATTCAGTACTTC.

The sample holds many counts of this clonotype. The V call is TRBV11-2, the J call TRBJ2-3; D remains ambiguous. CDR1 is SGHAT, CDR2 FQNNGV, per germline. CDR3 length: 12 residues. Trimming stripped 1 base from V and 4 bases from J, with 3 bases between. The DNA for the CDR3 is TGTGCCAGCAGCTTAGGAGCAGATACGCAGTATTTT. Amino acid sequence: CASSLGADTQYF.

This clonotype was found a few times. The rearrangement joins TRBV10-3 to TRBJ2-3, with 7 bases aligning to TRBD1. The V and J ends lost 8 bases and 2 bases, in that order; junction bases with no gene match: 10. The CDR3 covers 15 residues. Germline CDR1 is ENHRY and CDR2 is SYGVKD. CDR3 bases: TGTGCCATCTCCCGGACAGGAGATGACACAGATACGCAGTATTTT. Amino acid sequence: CAISRTGDDTDTQYF.

This clonotype was recorded at least ten times. The V call is TRBV19, the J call TRBJ2-7; TRBD1 aligns across 10 bases. With V trimmed by 4 bases and J by 4 bases, 10 bases remained unmatched. CDR3 length: 16 residues. Per germline, CDR1 LNHDA and CDR2 SQIVND (reference sequence). CDR3 in DNA: TGTGCCAGTAGTAGGAGACAGGGGGCCAAGGTTTACGAGCAGTACTTC. Its protein is CASSRRQGAKVYEQYF.

As regards this clonotype: A far larger clone is only one base removed, so a read error is likely. This chain connects TRBV6-6 to TRBJ2-6; no clear D. Germline CDR1 and CDR2: MNHNY and SVGAGI (reference sequence). V lost 6 bases to trimming and J lost 2 bases, with 20 bases between them. The CDR3 sequence is 18 residues long. The CDR3: CASSDTRLRSPGANVLTF. The CDR3, as DNA: TGTGCCAGCAGCGACACCCGGCTGAGGTCACCTGGGGCCAACGTCCTGACTTTC.

This clonotype was observed many times. The rearrangement uses TRBV6-2 or TRBV6-3 and TRBJ1-2, with D possibly TRBD1 on 5 matching bases. V was trimmed by 0 bases and J by 5 bases, leaving 13 bases between them. This CDR3 comprises 15 residues. The germline V gene has CDR1 MNHEY and CDR2 SVGEGT. This CDR3 is CASSYSGRRTYGYTF. Written as DNA, the CDR3 is TGTGCCAGCAGTTACTCGGGGCGCAGGACATATGGCTACACCTTC.

Comments on this clonotype: A far larger clone lies a single base away; this is likely a read error. CDR3 sequence: CASPPPSERGSYNEQFF. CDR3 sequence (DNA): TGTGCCAGCCCCCCCCCTAGCGAGAGGGGCTCCTACAATGAGCAGTTCTTC. This chain links TRBV6-6 with TRBJ2-1; weak D call: TRBD2 (6 bases). V gave up 8 bases and J gave up 0 bases, with 20 bases separating them. Looked up from germline, CDR1 is MNHNY and CDR2 is SVGAGI (reference sequence). The CDR3 runs to 17 residues.

This clonotype was counted at least ten times. The DNA for the CDR3 is TGTGCCAGTCGTCGGACTAGCGGGGGAGTTGGGCAGTTCTTC. This gives the protein CASRRTSGGVGQFF. The chain couples TRBV12-3 or TRBV12-4 to TRBJ2-1; 13 bases match TRBD2. V lost 9 bases and J lost 12; bases outside the gene matches: 11. This CDR3 spans 14 amino acids.

This clonotype was detected only a few times. This chain links TRBV28 with TRBJ1-3; D not certain. Per germline, CDR1 MDHEN and CDR2 SYDVKM. V shed 5 bases and J shed 0 bases, with 8 bases lying between them. This CDR3 contains 14 residues. CDR3 DNA sequence: TGTGCCAGCAGTAGCGGCGGCTCTGGAAACACCATATATTTT. Amino acids: CASSSGGSGNTIYF. The whole variable domain, filled in from reference TRBV28 and TRBJ1-3, reads DVKVTQSSRYLVKRTGEKVFLECVQDMDHENMFWYRQDPGLGLRLIYFSYDVKMKEKGDIPEGYSVSREKKERFSLILESASTNQTSMYLCASSSGGSGNTIYFGEGSWLTVV.

Concerning this clonotype itself: This is likely an artifact of a read error, given a far larger clone one base away. J is TRBJ2-7 and V is TRBV4-3; TRBD2 might be the D (7 bases). The CDR3 loop spans 15 amino acids. The germline V and J ends were trimmed by 0 bases and 7 bases, with 16 bases remaining between them. Germline values: CDR1 LGHNA, CDR2 YSLEER. The CDR3 sequence is CASSQEGRGPNEQYF. DNA of the CDR3: TGCGCCAGCAGCCAAGAGGGGCGGGGGCCCAATGAGCAGTACTTC.

This clonotype has just one count. A far larger clone differs by one base, so this is likely a read error. V and J are TRBV26 and TRBJ2-3; TRBD2 is the table's D call and was not checked against the DNA. TRBV26 is tagged as a pseudogene. This CDR3 has 14 residues. The CDR3 region has the DNA TGTGCCAGCAAGGGTGGGCACTCTCATGATACGCAGTATTTT. Residues: CASKGGHSHDTQYF.

This clonotype has a count of ten or more. This chain connects TRBV5-1 to TRBJ1-3, with D uncertain. Deletions cut 3 bases from V and 2 bases from J, with 12 bases between. Germline lookup yields CDR1 SGHRS and CDR2 YFSETQ. The CDR3 loop spans 15 amino acids. The DNA for the CDR3 is TGCGCCAGCAGCTCTGCCGACCCCACTGGAAACACCATATATTTT. Encoded protein: CASSSADPTGNTIYF. Full variable domain (missing parts from reference TRBV5-1 and TRBJ1-3): KAGVTQTPRYLIKTRGQQVTLSCSPISGHRSVSWYQQTPGQGLQFLFEYFSETQRNKGNFPGRFSGRQFSNSRSEMNVSTLELGDSALYLCASSSADPTGNTIYFGEGSWLTVV.

At least ten counts were recorded for this clonotype. The chain employs TRBV7-2 and TRBJ2-5; a weak D match, TRBD1 (5 bases). V was cut by 0 bases and J by 5 bases, with 10 bases left in between. Germline V gene sequence: CDR1 SGHTA, CDR2 FQGNSA. This CDR3 comprises 14 residues. The DNA of the CDR3 is TGTGCCAGCAGCTTAGCGGGCGCAGGGGAGACCCAGTACTTC. Protein product: CASSLAGAGETQYF. Based on the CDR3 plus reference TRBV7-2 and TRBJ2-5, the full variable domain is GAGVSQSPSNKVTEKGKDVELRCDPISGHTALYWYRQSLGQGLEFLIYFQGNSAPDKSGLPSDRFSAERTGGSVSTLTIQRTQQEDSAVYLCASSLAGAGETQYFGPGTRLLVL.

V and J are TRBV27 and TRBJ1-4; TRBD1 agrees at 8 bases. Losses at the gene ends were 6 bases for V and 8 bases for J; bases not matched to a gene: 8. Germline V gene lookup returns CDR1 MNHEY and CDR2 SMNVEV (reference sequence). This CDR3 is built from 14 residues. In DNA, the CDR3 is TGTGCCAGCAGCTTGCAGGGGGCGAACGAAAAACTGTTTTTT. Protein: CASSLQGANEKLFF.

The CDR3 reads CASSLVSGGQDTQYF. The CDR3 coding sequence is TGTGCCAGCAGCCTCGTTTCGGGGGGACAAGATACGCAGTATTTT. This chain links TRBV11-2 with TRBJ2-3; possibly TRBD2 for D (7 bases). V was trimmed by 5 bases and J by 5 bases, leaving 17 bases between them. This CDR3 comprises 15 residues. CDR1 is SGHAT, CDR2 FQNNGV, per germline.

In the case of this clonotype: With only one base between it and a far larger clone, this is likely a read error. The chain uses TRBV27 and TRBJ2-3; no clear D gene. CDR1 and CDR2 (germline): MNHEY, SMNVEV (reference sequence). This CDR3 is 10 amino acids long. Trimming removed 11 bases from V and 5 bases from J, with 8 bases in between. The CDR3 sequence: CAASRDTQYF. In DNA, the CDR3 is TGTGCCGCGAGTAGAGATACGCAGTATTTT.

This clonotype was counted many times. CDR3 coding DNA: TGTGCCACCAGTGATTTTGCGGGAGCTGAGACCCAGTACTTC. Translation gives CATSDFAGAETQYF. This chain links TRBV24-1 with TRBJ2-5; 7 nucleotides match TRBD2. Unmatched junction bases numbered 3, after V lost 1 base and J lost 5 bases. Germline loops: CDR1 KGHDR, CDR2 SFDVKD. The CDR3 sequence is 14 residues long.

CDR3 in DNA: TGTGCCAGCAGTTACCGGGAGGCCTACGAGCAGTACTTC. Its translation is CASSYREAYEQYF. V and J are TRBV6-2 or TRBV6-3 and TRBJ2-7; 7 positions match TRBD2. The junction had 0 bases not matched to a gene; V was cut back by 2 bases and J by 2 bases. There are 13 residues in the CDR3. CDR1 is MNHEY, CDR2 SVGEGT, per germline.

Many counts were recorded for this clonotype. The chain recombines TRBV19 with TRBJ2-2, with TRBD1 identical over 8 bases. V lost 6 bases, J lost 6 bases, and 9 bases stayed unmatched. The V gene's germline CDR1 is LNHDA and CDR2 SQIVND (reference sequence). The CDR3 totals 15 residues. As DNA, the CDR3 is TGTGCCAGTAGCTCGGACAGGGATAACTCCGGGGAGCTGTTTTTT. It encodes CASSSDRDNSGELFF.

The rearrangement uses TRBV12-3 or TRBV12-4 and TRBJ2-1; TRBD2 agrees at 11 bases. V was pared by 5 bases and J by 4 bases, with 7 bases of the junction left unmatched. This CDR3 contains 16 residues. CDR3 in DNA: TGTGCCAGCAGTCCCCGGACTAGCGGGCCTTACAATGAGCAGTTCTTC. Translating gives CASSPRTSGPYNEQFF.

This clonotype was detected once. A single base is all that separates this from a far larger clone, so a read error is likely. V and J are TRBV7-9 and TRBJ2-3; TRBD2 aligns across 7 bases. Germline V gene data show CDR1 as SEHNR and CDR2 as FQNEAQ (reference sequence). The CDR3 sequence is 15 residues long. The CDR3 loop reads CASSLGRGSADMQYF. As DNA, the CDR3 is TGTGCCAGCAGCTTAGGGCGGGGGTCGGCGGATATGCAGTATTTT.

This clonotype was counted ten times or more. The V call is TRBV6-2 or TRBV6-3, the J call TRBJ2-7; D gene uncertain. Germline V lookup: CDR1 MNHEY, CDR2 SVGEGT. The CDR3 loop spans 13 amino acids. The germline V and J ends were trimmed by 6 bases and 1 base, with 10 bases remaining between them. The CDR3 nucleotides are TGTGCCAGCAGGCGAACACTGTCCTACGAGCAGTACTTC. This sequence encodes CASRRTLSYEQYF.

This clonotype came up many times. This sequence joins TRBV6-8 and TRBJ1-2, with a tentative D call TRBD1 (5 bases). CDR3 size: 11 residues. The germline V and J ends were trimmed by 6 bases and 7 bases, with 9 bases remaining between them. CDR1 is MNHGY and CDR2 is SAAAGT in the germline V gene. Here the CDR3 DNA reads TGTGCCAGCAGAGGGGAGGTTGGCTACACCTTC. This translates into CASRGEVGYTF.